This T cell receptor beta chain stems from a study of blood T cell repertoires in COVID-19. About the study: The cDNA or gDNA used as material had been derived from T cells, B-cell-depleted T cells, or PBMCs.

V was pared by 3 bases and J by 5 bases, with 13 bases between. The CDR3 spans 14 residues. Germline V gene data show CDR1 as SGHTA and CDR2 as FQGNSA. Per the original data handling: Amplified reference gene primers provided the basis for estimating nucleated cell counts. Using immunoSEQ multiplex PCR, the repertoire was profiled, and TCRdb retains in-frame clones only, with some absent. The DNA gave D and trimming, while V, J and clone size come from that table. This sample yields a few hundred thousand clones, of which approximately 86% are seen a single time; about 2% belongs to the top ten. The receptor was derived from a man aged 18 to 30 with active or convalescent COVID-19. This chain joins TRBV7-2 and TRBJ2-5, with D unresolved. The specimen sequenced was peripheral blood. CDR3 amino acids: CASSFSSVEETQYF. The CDR3 DNA reads TGTGCCAGCAGCTTTTCGTCGGTTGAGGAGACCCAGTACTTC. Supplemented by reference TRBV7-2 and TRBJ2-5, the full variable domain reads GAGVSQSPSNKVTEKGKDVELRCDPISGHTALYWYRQSLGQGLEFLIYFQGNSAPDKSGLPSDRFSAERTGGSVSTLTIQRTQQEDSAVYLCASSFSSVEETQYFGPGTRLLVL.